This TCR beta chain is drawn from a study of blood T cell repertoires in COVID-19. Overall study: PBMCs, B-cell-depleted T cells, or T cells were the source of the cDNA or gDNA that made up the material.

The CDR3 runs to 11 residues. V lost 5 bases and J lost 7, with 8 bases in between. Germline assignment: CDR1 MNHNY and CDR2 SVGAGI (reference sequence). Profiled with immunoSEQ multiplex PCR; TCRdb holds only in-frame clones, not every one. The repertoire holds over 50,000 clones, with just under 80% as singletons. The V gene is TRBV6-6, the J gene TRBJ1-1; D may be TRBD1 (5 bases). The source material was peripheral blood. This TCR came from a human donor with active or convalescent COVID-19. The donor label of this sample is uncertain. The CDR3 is CASSVTVEAFF. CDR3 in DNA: TGTGCCAGCAGTGTGACAGTTGAAGCTTTCTTT.